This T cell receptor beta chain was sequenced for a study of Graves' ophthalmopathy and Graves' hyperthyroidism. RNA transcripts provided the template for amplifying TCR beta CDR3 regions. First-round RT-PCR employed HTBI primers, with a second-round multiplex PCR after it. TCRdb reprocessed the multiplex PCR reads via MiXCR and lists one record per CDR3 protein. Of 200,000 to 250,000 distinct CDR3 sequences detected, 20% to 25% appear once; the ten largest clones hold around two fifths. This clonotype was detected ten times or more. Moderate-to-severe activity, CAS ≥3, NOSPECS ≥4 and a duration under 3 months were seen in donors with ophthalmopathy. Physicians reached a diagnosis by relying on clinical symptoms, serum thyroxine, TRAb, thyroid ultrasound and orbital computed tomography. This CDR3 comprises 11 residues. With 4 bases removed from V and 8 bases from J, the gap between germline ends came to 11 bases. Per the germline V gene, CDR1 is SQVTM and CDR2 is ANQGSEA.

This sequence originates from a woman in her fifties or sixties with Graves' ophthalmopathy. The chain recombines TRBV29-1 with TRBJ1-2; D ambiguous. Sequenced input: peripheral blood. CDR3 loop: CSVVALAGYTF. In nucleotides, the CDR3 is TGCAGCGTTGTGGCCCTAGCGGGCTACACCTTC.